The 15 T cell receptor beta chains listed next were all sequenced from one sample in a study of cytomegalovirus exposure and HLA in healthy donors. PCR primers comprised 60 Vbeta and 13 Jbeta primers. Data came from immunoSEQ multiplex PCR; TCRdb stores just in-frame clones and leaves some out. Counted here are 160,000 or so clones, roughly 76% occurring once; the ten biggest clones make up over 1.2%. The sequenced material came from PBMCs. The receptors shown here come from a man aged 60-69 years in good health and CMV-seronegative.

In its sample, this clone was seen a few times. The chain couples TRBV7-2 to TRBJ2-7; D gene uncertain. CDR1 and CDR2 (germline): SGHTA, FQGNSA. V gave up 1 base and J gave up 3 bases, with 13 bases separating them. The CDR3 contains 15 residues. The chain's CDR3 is CASSLEARMSYEQYF. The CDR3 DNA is TGTGCCAGCAGCTTAGAGGCCAGGATGAGCTACGAGCAGTACTTC.

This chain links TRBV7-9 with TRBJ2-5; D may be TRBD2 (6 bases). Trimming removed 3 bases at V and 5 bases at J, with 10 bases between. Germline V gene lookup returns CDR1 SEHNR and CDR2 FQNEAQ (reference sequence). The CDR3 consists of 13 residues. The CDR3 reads CASSLGGSETQYF. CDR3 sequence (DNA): TGTGCCAGCAGCTTGGGGGGTTCGGAGACCCAGTACTTC.

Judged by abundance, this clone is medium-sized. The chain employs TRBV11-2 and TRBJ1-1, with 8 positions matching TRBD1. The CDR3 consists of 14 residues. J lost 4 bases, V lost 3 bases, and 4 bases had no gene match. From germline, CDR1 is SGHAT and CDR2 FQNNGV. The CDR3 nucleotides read TGTGCCAGCAGCTTTGGGACAGGAGCCACTGAAGCTTTCTTT. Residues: CASSFGTGATEAFF. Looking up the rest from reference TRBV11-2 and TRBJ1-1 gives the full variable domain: EAGVAQSPRYKIIEKRQSVAFWCNPISGHATLYWYQQILGQGPKLLIQFQNNGVVDDSQLPKDRFSAERLKGVDSTLKIQPAKLEDSAVYLCASSFGTGATEAFFGQGTRLTVV.

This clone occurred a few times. The CDR3 DNA reads as TGTGCCAGCAGCCCAAGCCGGGTCAGGGGCGGGACCGGGGAGCTGTTTTTT. Protein sequence: CASSPSRVRGGTGELFF. The chain has TRBV7-9 and TRBJ2-2; D might be TRBD1 (6 bases). V lost 5 bases and J 5 bases, leaving 21 bases between the germline ends. The CDR3 runs to 17 residues. Germline V gene data show CDR1 as SEHNR and CDR2 as FQNEAQ (reference sequence).

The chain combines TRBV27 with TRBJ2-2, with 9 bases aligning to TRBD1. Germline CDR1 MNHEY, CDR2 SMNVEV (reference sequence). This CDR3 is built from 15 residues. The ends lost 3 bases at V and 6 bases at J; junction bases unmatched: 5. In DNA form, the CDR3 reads TGTGCCAGCAGTTTGCGGACAGGGGTGGCCGGGGAGCTGTTTTTT. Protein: CASSLRTGVAGELFF.

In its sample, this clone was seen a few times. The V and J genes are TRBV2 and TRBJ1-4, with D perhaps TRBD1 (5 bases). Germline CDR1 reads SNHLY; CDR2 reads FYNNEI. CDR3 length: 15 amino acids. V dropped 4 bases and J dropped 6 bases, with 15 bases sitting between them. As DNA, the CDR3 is TGTGCCAGCAGTGTTGGGGGGTTTGGAGATGAAAAACTGTTTTTT. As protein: CASSVGGFGDEKLFF.

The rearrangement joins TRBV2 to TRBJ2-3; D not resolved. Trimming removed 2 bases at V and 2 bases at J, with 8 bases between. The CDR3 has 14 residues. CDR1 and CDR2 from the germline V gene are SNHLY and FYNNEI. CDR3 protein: CASSELSTTDTQYF. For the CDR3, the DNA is TGTGCCAGCAGTGAACTGTCTACCACAGATACGCAGTATTTT.

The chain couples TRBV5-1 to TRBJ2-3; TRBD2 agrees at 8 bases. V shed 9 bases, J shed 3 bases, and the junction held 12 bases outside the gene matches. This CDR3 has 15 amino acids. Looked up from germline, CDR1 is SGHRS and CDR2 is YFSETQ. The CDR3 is CATTRGAAGTDTQYF. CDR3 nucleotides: TGCGCCACCACGCGGGGGGCGGCGGGTACAGATACGCAGTATTTT.

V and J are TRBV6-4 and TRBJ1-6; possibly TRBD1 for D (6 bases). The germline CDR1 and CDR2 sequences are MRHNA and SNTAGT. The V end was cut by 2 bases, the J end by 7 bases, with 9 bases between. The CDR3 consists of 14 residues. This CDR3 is CASSDRDTNSPLHF. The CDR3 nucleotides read TGTGCCAGCAGTGACCGGGACACGAATTCACCCCTCCACTTT.

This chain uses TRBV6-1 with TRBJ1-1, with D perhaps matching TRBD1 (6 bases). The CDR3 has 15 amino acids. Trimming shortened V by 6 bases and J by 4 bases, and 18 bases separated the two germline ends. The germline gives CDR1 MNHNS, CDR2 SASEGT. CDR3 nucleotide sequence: TGTGCCAGCAGCAGGGGATTCCTCCTAGGCACTGAAGCTTTCTTT. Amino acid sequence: CASSRGFLLGTEAFF.

The CDR3 is CASSYSRQGGNSPLHF. Here the CDR3 DNA reads TGTGCCAGCAGTTACTCAAGGCAGGGTGGGAATTCACCCCTCCACTTT. The rearrangement links TRBV6-5 to TRBJ1-6; D perhaps matches TRBD1 (5 bases). V dropped 0 bases and J dropped 7 bases, with 13 bases sitting between them. The germline CDR1 and CDR2 sequences are MNHEY and SVGAGI. The CDR3 runs to 16 residues.

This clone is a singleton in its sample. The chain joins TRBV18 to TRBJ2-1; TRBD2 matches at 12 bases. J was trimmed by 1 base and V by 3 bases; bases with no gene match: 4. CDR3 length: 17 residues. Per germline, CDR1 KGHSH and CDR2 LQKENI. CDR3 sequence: CASSPTSGRSSYNEQFF. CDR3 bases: TGTGCCAGCTCACCTACTAGCGGGAGGTCGTCCTACAATGAGCAGTTCTTC.

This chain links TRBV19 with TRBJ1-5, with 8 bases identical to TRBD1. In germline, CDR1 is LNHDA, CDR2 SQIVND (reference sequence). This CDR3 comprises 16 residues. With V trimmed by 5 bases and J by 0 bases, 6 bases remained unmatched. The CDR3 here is CASSVQQGVSNQPQHF. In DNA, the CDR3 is TGTGCCAGTAGTGTCCAACAGGGGGTTAGCAATCAGCCCCAGCATTTT.

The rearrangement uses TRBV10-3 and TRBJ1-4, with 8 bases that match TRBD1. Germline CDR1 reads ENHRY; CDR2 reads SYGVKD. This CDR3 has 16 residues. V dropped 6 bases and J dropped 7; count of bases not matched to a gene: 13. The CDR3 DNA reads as TGTGCCATCAGCGATGAGCCGGGACAGGCGGCTGAAAAACTGTTTTTT. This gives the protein CAISDEPGQAAEKLFF.

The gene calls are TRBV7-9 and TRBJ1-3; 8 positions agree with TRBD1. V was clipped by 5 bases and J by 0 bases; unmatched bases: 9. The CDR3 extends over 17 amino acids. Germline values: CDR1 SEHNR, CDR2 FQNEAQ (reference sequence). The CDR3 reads CASSTGQGSTSGNTIYF. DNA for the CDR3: TGTGCCAGCAGCACCGGACAGGGCTCGACCTCTGGAAACACCATATATTTT.